The 21 T cell receptor beta chains in this list originate from one sample, sequenced in a study of Ad26.COV2.S vaccination and SARS-CoV-2 variants. This sample's treatment: roughly 19 received Ad26.COV2.S at low or high dose, single or two shots; about 5 received placebo; per-sample allocation not given. Samples came from day 63 after the first vaccine or placebo injection. The method was immunoSEQ multiplex PCR; TCRdb's version includes in-frame clones alone and lacks a portion of them. The table shows about 320,000 clones, with over 80% occurring only once. Material: peripheral blood, obtained in a trial of Ad26.COV2.S vaccine versus placebo. The origin of the receptors is a person between 18 and 59 years old who received the Ad26.COV2.S COVID-19 vaccine or a placebo.

This clone has just a few counts. The chain links TRBV6-6 to TRBJ2-1; TRBD1 matches 9 bases. With 1 base clipped from V and 6 bases from J, the junction kept 4 bases outside the gene matches. The CDR3 is 15 amino acids. Germline values: CDR1 MNHNY, CDR2 SVGAGI (reference sequence). The CDR3 is CASSYWTGVRNEQFF. The CDR3 DNA sequence: TGTGCCAGCAGTTACTGGACAGGGGTTCGCAATGAGCAGTTCTTC.

V gene TRBV10-3 combines with J gene TRBJ2-1; perhaps TRBD2 as D (6 bases). Trimming cost V 4 bases and J 0 bases, with 10 bases left between them. The CDR3 has 15 residues. The germline gives CDR1 ENHRY, CDR2 SYGVKD. CDR3 nucleotides: TGTGCCATCAGTGGCGAGACTAGCTCCTACAATGAGCAGTTCTTC. Amino acids: CAISGETSSYNEQFF.

The chain links TRBV5-6 to TRBJ2-3; 8 bases align to TRBD1. The junction had 14 bases not matched to a gene; V was cut back by 4 bases and J by 7 bases. Germline V lookup: CDR1 SGHDT, CDR2 YYEEEE. The length of the CDR3 is 16 residues. The CDR3 nucleotides are TGTGCCAGCAGCCCCATGACAGGGGATGGGTTGTATACGCAGTATTTT. Its translation: CASSPMTGDGLYTQYF.

The gene calls are TRBV28 and TRBJ1-6, with D tentatively TRBD1 (5 bases). CDR1 is MDHEN, CDR2 SYDVKM, per germline. The CDR3 spans 11 residues. V dropped 7 bases and J dropped 7 bases, with 5 bases sitting between them. CDR3 in DNA: TGTGCCAGCAACAGGAATTCACCCCTCCACTTT. It encodes CASNRNSPLHF. The whole variable domain, filled in from reference TRBV28 and TRBJ1-6, reads DVKVTQSSRYLVKRTGEKVFLECVQDMDHENMFWYRQDPGLGLRLIYFSYDVKMKEKGDIPEGYSVSREKKERFSLILESASTNQTSMYLCASNRNSPLHFGNGTRLTVT.

The chain couples TRBV7-9 to TRBJ1-4; D is possibly TRBD1 (6 bases). The CDR3 contains 13 residues. Germline CDR1 SEHNR, CDR2 FQNEAQ (reference sequence). V lost 6 bases and J lost 8, with 13 bases in between. CDR3 DNA: TGTGCCAGCAGGCAGGGGTTCGGGGAAAAACTGTTTTTT. Translation gives CASRQGFGEKLFF.

This chain uses TRBV28 with TRBJ1-4; 8 bases are shared with TRBD1. Per germline, CDR1 MDHEN and CDR2 SYDVKM. V gave up 3 bases and J gave up 1 base; unmatched junction bases: 1. CDR3 length: 15 residues. The CDR3 coding sequence is TGTGCCAGCAGTTTGGACAGGGTAACTAATGAAAAACTGTTTTTT. It specifies CASSLDRVTNEKLFF.

The chain links TRBV19 to TRBJ2-4; D remains unclear. CDR3 size: 11 residues. The V end was cut by 1 base, the J end by 11 bases, with 6 bases between. Germline V gene sequence: CDR1 LNHDA, CDR2 SQIVND (reference sequence). The CDR3 loop is CASSIGYFQYF. Here the CDR3 DNA reads TGTGCCAGTAGTATAGGGTACTTTCAGTACTTC.

This rearrangement joins TRBV7-9 to TRBJ2-1, with a possible D match to TRBD2 (6 bases). The CDR3 runs 12 residues. Germline CDR1 SEHNR, CDR2 FQNEAQ (reference sequence). Deletions cut 2 bases from V and 9 bases from J, with 8 bases between. The CDR3 spells CASSLHGGEQFF. In nucleotides, the CDR3 is TGTGCCAGCAGCTTACACGGGGGTGAGCAGTTCTTC. Drawing the rest from reference TRBV7-9 and TRBJ2-1, the complete variable domain is DTGVSQNPRHKITKRGQNVTFRCDPISEHNRLYWYRQTLGQGPEFLTYFQNEAQLEKSRLLSDRFSAERPKGSFSTLEIQRTEQGDSAMYLCASSLHGGEQFFGPGTRLTVL.

This rearrangement joins TRBV5-8 to TRBJ1-4; tentatively, D is TRBD1 (6 bases). Trimming took off 4 bases at V and 6 bases at J, with 22 bases between the two ends. Germline V lookup: CDR1 SGHTS, CDR2 YDEGEE. The length of the CDR3 is 17 residues. The CDR3: CASSPGTSATNDEKLFF. The CDR3 region has the DNA TGTGCCAGCAGCCCCGGGACAAGTGCAACTAATGATGAAAAACTGTTTTTT.

This chain links TRBV11-2 with TRBJ2-7; D perhaps matches TRBD2 (6 bases). The CDR3 runs to 16 residues. Germline V lookup: CDR1 SGHAT, CDR2 FQNNGV. The V and J ends lost 5 bases and 0 bases respectively, with 17 bases between them. CDR3 residues: CASSTEWGLSSYEQYF. Here the CDR3 DNA reads TGTGCCAGCAGCACCGAATGGGGACTGAGCTCCTACGAGCAGTACTTC.

V gene TRBV2 combines with J gene TRBJ2-2; no clear D gene. Looked up from germline, CDR1 is SNHLY and CDR2 is FYNNEI. The CDR3 covers 14 residues. Trimming left V 2 bases short and J 7 bases short, with 11 bases between. CDR3 bases: TGTGCCAGCAGTGAATCCGCTCTATACGGGGAGCTGTTTTTT. This gives the protein CASSESALYGELFF.

The chain links TRBV11-3 to TRBJ2-1, with TRBD2 as a possible D gene (6 bases). Germline-derived CDR1 and CDR2 are SGHNT and YENEEA. The CDR3 has 15 amino acids. Trimming pared 5 bases from V and 4 bases from J, leaving 15 bases between. The CDR3 is CASSPRRRGYNEQFF. The CDR3, as DNA: TGTGCCAGCAGCCCGAGGAGGAGGGGATACAATGAGCAGTTCTTC.

The V and J genes are TRBV6-5 and TRBJ1-3; D not resolved. The germline V and J ends were trimmed by 6 bases and 2 bases, with 11 bases remaining between them. The CDR3 runs to 14 residues. Germline loops: CDR1 MNHEY, CDR2 SVGAGI. The CDR3 reads CASRPQGTGNTIYF. The CDR3, as DNA: TGTGCCAGCAGGCCTCAAGGAACTGGAAACACCATATATTTT.

In nucleotides, the CDR3 is TGTGCCAGTCCTGTCAGGGGTAAACCAAACTACGAGCAGTACTTC. Protein: CASPVRGKPNYEQYF. The chain has TRBV4-2 and TRBJ2-7, with D maybe TRBD1 (6 bases). Germline V gives CDR1 LGHNA, CDR2 YNFKEQ. The CDR3 length is 15 residues. Trimming removed 9 bases at V and 3 bases at J, with 21 bases between.

The rearrangement links TRBV7-3 to TRBJ1-1, with D perhaps TRBD1 (6 bases). The CDR3 loop spans 14 amino acids. The ends were cut back, 1 base at V and 4 bases at J, with 10 bases in the middle. Per the germline V gene, CDR1 is SGHTA and CDR2 is FQGTGA. The CDR3 reads CASSLSRGSTEAFF. For the CDR3, the DNA is TGTGCCAGCAGCTTAAGCAGGGGCAGCACTGAAGCTTTCTTT.

The chain couples TRBV5-1 to TRBJ1-1; 7 nucleotides align to TRBD1. The CDR3 loop spans 18 amino acids. Trimming took 4 bases from V and 1 from J; bases not matched to a gene: 16. Germline lookup yields CDR1 SGHRS and CDR2 YFSETQ. As DNA, the CDR3 is TGCGCCAGCAGCATGTCGACAGGGTTGGGGGCTCCGAACACTGAAGCTTTCTTT. It encodes CASSMSTGLGAPNTEAFF.

V and J are TRBV29-1 and TRBJ2-4; D tentatively reads TRBD1 or TRBD2 (5 bases each). V dropped 4 bases and J dropped 0 bases, with 10 bases sitting between them. Germline assignment: CDR1 SQVTM and CDR2 ANQGSEA. The CDR3 loop spans 14 amino acids. The CDR3 coding sequence is TGCAGCGTTGTCCCTGGGGGAGCCAAAAACATTCAGTACTTC. Translated: CSVVPGGAKNIQYF.

The V and J genes are TRBV5-8 and TRBJ1-2; unclear D gene. Germline V gene sequence: CDR1 SGHTS, CDR2 YDEGEE. Deletions cut 3 bases from V and 0 bases from J, with 12 bases between. The CDR3 runs to 15 residues. The CDR3 DNA follows: TGTGCCAGCAGCTGGGTTGGCGGATCTAACTATGGCTACACCTTC. Its translation: CASSWVGGSNYGYTF. Variable domain in full (rest from reference TRBV5-8 and TRBJ1-2): EAGVTQSPTHLIKTRGQQATLRCSPISGHTSVYWYQQALGLGLQFLLWYDEGEERNRGNFPPRFSGRQFPNYSSELNVNALELEDSALYLCASSWVGGSNYGYTFGSGTRLTVV.

CDR3 DNA sequence: TGTGCCAGCTCACCAGGGCAGACGCCTGGGGGATCACCCCTCCACTTT. Its protein product is CASSPGQTPGGSPLHF. This rearrangement joins TRBV18 to TRBJ1-6, with a possible D match to TRBD1 (5 bases). Trimming took 2 bases from V and 10 from J, leaving 18 bases between them. Germline V gives CDR1 KGHSH, CDR2 LQKENI. CDR3 length: 16 residues.

This sequence joins TRBV20-1 and TRBJ2-2; D ambiguous. The V end was cut by 6 bases, the J end by 6 bases, with 8 bases between. CDR1 is DFQATT, CDR2 SNEGSKA, per germline (reference sequence). The CDR3 has 11 amino acids. The CDR3 sequence is CSAERSGELFF. CDR3 in DNA: TGCAGTGCCGAGAGGTCCGGGGAGCTGTTTTTT.

The V gene is TRBV7-9, the J gene TRBJ1-6, with D possibly TRBD1 on 6 matching bases. Germline loops: CDR1 SEHNR, CDR2 FQNEAQ (reference sequence). The CDR3 has 16 residues. With 1 base removed from V and 3 bases from J, the gap between germline ends came to 10 bases. In DNA, the CDR3 is TGTGCCAGCAGCTTAGAACAGGGTCTCTATAATTCACCCCTCCACTTT. It yields the protein CASSLEQGLYNSPLHF.